Here is one TCR beta chain with its context. What it recognizes is unknown. The source of the sample is a study of cytomegalovirus exposure and HLA in healthy donors. Study context: Within an early data release were around 87 million unique TCRs drawn from HLA-typed donors. Overall study results and limits: An analysis that came later showed most CMV-associated TCR beta chains appearing HLA-restricted. Overall, some 160 TCR beta chains were annotated as cytomegalovirus-associated. According to a later analysis, donors in an Asian-associated ancestry cluster reportedly had fewer N-insertions than the approximately 620-donor mean.

Germline values: CDR1 MRHNA, CDR2 SNTAGT. The CDR3 spans 14 residues. Trimming took off 6 bases at V and 5 bases at J, with 13 bases between the two ends. The study ran its PCR with 60 Vbeta and 13 Jbeta primers. Clones were read by immunoSEQ multiplex PCR, and TCRdb kept only the in-frame ones, dropping some. Of tens of thousands of clones in the sample, around 59% were seen once. The chain is built from TRBV6-4 and TRBJ2-2, with TRBD1 as a possible D gene (8 bases). The sequencing input was PBMCs. The receptor was derived from a human donor in good health. Here the CDR3 reads CASSAQGGTGELFF. The CDR3 DNA is TGTGCCAGCAGCGCACAGGGGGGGACCGGGGAGCTGTTTTTT.